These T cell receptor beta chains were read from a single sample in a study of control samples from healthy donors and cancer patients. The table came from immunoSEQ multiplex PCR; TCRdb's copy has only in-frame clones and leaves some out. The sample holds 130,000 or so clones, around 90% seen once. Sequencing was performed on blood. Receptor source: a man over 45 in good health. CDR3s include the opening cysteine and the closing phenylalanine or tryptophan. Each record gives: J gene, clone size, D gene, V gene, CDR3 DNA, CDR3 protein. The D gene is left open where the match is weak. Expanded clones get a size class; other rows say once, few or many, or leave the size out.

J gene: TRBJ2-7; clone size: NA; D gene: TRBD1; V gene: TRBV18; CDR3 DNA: TGTGCCAGCTCAGGTGTTAGGGACAGGCGTTACGAGCAGTACTTC; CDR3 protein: CASSGVRDRRYEQYF
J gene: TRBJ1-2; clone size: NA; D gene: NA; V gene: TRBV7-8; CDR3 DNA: TGTGCCAGCAGCTTAGGGAGGGAGCCTAACTATGGCTACACCTTC; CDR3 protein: CASSLGREPNYGYTF
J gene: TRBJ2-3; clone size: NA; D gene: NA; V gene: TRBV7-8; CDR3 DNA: TGTGCCAGCAGCTACCAATACACCCGCACAGATACGCAGTATTTT; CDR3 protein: CASSYQYTRTDTQYF
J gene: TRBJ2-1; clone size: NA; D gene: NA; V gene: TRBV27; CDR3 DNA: TGTGCCAGCAGTTTATCGCAGGGGTGGAATGAGCAGTTCTTC; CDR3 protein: CASSLSQGWNEQFF
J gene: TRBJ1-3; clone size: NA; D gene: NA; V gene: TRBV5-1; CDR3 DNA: TGCGCCAGCAGCCCCTACAGTCTCTCTGGAAACACCATATATTTT; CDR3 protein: CASSPYSLSGNTIYF
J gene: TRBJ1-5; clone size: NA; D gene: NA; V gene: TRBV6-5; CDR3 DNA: TGTGCCAGCAGCAAGGGGGGGATAAACGGTCAGCCCCAGCATTTT; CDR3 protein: CASSKGGINGQPQHF
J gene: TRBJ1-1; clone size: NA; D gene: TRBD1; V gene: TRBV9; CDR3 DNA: TGTGCCAGCAGCGTCCAGGGGGGGAACACTGAAGCTTTCTTT; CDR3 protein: CASSVQGGNTEAFF
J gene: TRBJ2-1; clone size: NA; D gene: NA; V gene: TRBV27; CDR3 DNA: TGTGCCAGCAGTTTAAGGGGGAATGAGCAGTTCTTC; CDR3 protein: CASSLRGNEQFF
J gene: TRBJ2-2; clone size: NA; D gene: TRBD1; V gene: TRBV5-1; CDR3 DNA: TGCGCCAGCGGAACGGGTGAGGACAGGGGGCGTCACGGGGAGCTGTTTTTT; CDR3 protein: CASGTGEDRGRHGELFF
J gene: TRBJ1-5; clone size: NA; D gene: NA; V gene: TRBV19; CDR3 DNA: TGTGCCAGTAGTCTTATGCAGGCGAGCAATCAGCCCCAGCATTTT; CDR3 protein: CASSLMQASNQPQHF
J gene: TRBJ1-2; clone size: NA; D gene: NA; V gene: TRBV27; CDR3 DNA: TGTGCCAGCAGTTTCAGTAGCCCAGTAGTTGGCTACACCTTC; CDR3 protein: CASSFSSPVVGYTF
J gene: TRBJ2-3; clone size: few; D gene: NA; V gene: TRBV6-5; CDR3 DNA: TGTGCCAGCCGCTCAGGAGGGAGCGCAGATACGCAGTATTTT; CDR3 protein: CASRSGGSADTQYF
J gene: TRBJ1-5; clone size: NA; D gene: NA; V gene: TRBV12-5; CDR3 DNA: TGTGCTAGTGGTTTGTCTCCTAGACAGGATAGCAATCAGCCCCAGCATTTT; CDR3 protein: CASGLSPRQDSNQPQHF
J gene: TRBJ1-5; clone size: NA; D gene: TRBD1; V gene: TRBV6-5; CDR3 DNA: TGTGCCAGCAAACCCCAGGGGGCTGGCAATCAGCCCCAGCATTTT; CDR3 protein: CASKPQGAGNQPQHF
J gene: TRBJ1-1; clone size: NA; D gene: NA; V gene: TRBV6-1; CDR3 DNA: TGTGCCAGCAGTGAATTTCAGGCAATGAACACTGAAGCTTTCTTT; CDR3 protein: CASSEFQAMNTEAFF
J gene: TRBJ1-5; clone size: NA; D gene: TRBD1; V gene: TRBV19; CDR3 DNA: TGTGCCAGTAGTATGAGTGGAGGGGGCGGCAATCAGCCCCAGCATTTT; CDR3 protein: CASSMSGGGGNQPQHF
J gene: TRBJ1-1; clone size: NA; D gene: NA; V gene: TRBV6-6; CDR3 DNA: TGTGCCAGCAGACAGGACAGGAACACTGAAGCTTTCTTT; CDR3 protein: CASRQDRNTEAFF
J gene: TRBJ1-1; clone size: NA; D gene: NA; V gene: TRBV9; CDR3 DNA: TGTGCCAGCAGCGTAATCCAGAACACTGAAGCTTTCTTT; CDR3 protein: CASSVIQNTEAFF
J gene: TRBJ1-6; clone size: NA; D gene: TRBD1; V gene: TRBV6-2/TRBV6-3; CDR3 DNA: TGTGCCAGCAGTTACCCTGATTCCGGACGGACAGGGAATGATTCACCCCTCCACTTT; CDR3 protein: CASSYPDSGRTGNDSPLHF
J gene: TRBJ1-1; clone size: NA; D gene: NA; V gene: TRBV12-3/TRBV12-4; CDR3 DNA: TGTGCCAGCAGTTGGGGGAACACTGAAGCTTTCTTT; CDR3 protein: CASSWGNTEAFF
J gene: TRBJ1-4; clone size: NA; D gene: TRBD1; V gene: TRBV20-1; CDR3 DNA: TGCAGTGCAAGTCCTCAGGGGGCGCTTGAAAAACTGTTTTTT; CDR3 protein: CSASPQGALEKLFF
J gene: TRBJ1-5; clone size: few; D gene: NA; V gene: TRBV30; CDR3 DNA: TGTGCCTGGAGTGTAACCATCAACCAGCCCCAGCATTTT; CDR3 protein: CAWSVTINQPQHF
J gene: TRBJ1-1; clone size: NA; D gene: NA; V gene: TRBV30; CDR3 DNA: TGTGCCTGGAGTGTACTAGTGACAGCGCGGAACACTGAAGCTTTCTTT; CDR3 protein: CAWSVLVTARNTEAFF
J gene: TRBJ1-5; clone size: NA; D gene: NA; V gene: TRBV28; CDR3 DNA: TGTGCCAGCAGAATGGCCAGTAGCAATCAGCCCCAGCATTTT; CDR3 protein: CASRMASSNQPQHF
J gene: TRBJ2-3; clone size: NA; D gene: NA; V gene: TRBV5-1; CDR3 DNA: TGCGCCAGCAGCTTCTCAGGGGGGCAAGAAGATACGCAGTATTTT; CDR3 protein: CASSFSGGQEDTQYF
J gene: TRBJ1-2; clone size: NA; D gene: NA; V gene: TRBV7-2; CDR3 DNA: TGTGCCAGCAGCTTAGGGTCGGGGGATGGCTACACCTTC; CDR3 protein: CASSLGSGDGYTF
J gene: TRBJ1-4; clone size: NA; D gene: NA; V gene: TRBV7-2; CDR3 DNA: TGTGCCAGCAGCTTAGGACGGTCTAATGAAAAACTGTTTTTT; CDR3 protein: CASSLGRSNEKLFF
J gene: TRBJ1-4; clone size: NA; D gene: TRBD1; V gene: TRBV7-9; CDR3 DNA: TGTGCCAGCAGTTCAGGGGGGTATGGGGAAAAACTGTTTTTT; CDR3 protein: CASSSGGYGEKLFF
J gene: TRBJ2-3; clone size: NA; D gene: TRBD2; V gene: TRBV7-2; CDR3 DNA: TGTGCCAGCAGCTTACAGCGGGGGAGCACAGATACGCAGTATTTT; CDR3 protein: CASSLQRGSTDTQYF
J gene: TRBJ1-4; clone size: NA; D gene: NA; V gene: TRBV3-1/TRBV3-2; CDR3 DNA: TGTGCCAGCAGCCAAGACCCGGTGGCTAAGAATGAAAAACTGTTTTTT; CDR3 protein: CASSQDPVAKNEKLFF
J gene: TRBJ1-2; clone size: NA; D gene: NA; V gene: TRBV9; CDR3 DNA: TGTGCCAGCAGCGATGGGACTCACGGTGGCTATGGCTACACCTTC; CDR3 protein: CASSDGTHGGYGYTF
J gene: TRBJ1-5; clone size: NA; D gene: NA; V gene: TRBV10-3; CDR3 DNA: TGTGCCATCAGTGAGTCGATGGCAGGGGCCACCAATCAGCCCCAGCATTTT; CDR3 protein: CAISESMAGATNQPQHF
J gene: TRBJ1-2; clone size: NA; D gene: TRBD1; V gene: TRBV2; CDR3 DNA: TGTGCCAGCGCCCCCGGACAGGGGGCGAACTATGGCTACACCTTC; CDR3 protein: CASAPGQGANYGYTF
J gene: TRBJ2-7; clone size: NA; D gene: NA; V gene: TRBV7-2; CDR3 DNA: TGTGCCAGCAGCACGCAGGGGCTGCCCTACGAGCAGTACTTC; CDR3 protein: CASSTQGLPYEQYF
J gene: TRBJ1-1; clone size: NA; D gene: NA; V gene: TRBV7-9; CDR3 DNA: TGTGCCAGCAGCTTAGGACGGACGGGGGTGGCTGAAGCTTTCTTT; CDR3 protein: CASSLGRTGVAEAFF
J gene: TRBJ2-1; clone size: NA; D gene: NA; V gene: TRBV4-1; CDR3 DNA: TGCGCCAGCAGCCAAGAAGAAAGGGGGGCCGGGTACAATGAGCAGTTCTTC; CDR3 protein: CASSQEERGAGYNEQFF
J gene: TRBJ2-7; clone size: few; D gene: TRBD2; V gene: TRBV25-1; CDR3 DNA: TGTGCCAGCAACTCGGCTGGCGGGGGGGCATTCGAGCAGTACTTC; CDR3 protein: CASNSAGGGAFEQYF
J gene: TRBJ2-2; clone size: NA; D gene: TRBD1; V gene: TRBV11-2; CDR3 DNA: TGTGCCAGCAGCTTGGGTGGAACTGGACAGGGCCTCACCGGGGAGCTGTTTTTT; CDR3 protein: CASSLGGTGQGLTGELFF
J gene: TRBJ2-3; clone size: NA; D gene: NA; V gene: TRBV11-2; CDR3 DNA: TGTGCCAGCAGCTTAGGTCGGCCCTACACAGATACGCAGTATTTT; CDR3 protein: CASSLGRPYTDTQYF
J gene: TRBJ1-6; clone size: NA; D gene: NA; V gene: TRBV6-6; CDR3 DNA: TGTGCCAGCAGTTACGGGAGGGGTGGTTCACCCCTCCACTTT; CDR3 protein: CASSYGRGGSPLHF
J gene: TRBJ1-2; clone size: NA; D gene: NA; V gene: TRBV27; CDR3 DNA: TGTGCCAGCAGTTTATCGAGCGGCAGAGACTATGGCTACACCTTC; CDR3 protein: CASSLSSGRDYGYTF
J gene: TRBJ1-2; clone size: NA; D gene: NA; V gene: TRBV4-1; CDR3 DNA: TGCGCCAGCAGCCAAGATCTGGGGGCGGGAGACTATGGCTACACCTTC; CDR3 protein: CASSQDLGAGDYGYTF
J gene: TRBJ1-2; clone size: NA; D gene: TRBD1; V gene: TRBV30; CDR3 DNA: TGTGCCTGGAGTGTACGGATAGGGGGCAACTATGGCTACACCTTC; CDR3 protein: CAWSVRIGGNYGYTF
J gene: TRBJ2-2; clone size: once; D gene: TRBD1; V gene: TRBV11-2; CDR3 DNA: TGTGCCAGCAGCTTGACAGGGGATACCGGGGAGCTGTTTTTT; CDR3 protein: CASSLTGDTGELFF
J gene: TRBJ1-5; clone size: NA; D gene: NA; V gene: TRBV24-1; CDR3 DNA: TGTGCCACCAGTGGCTCGGGGCCGACTGGCAATCAGCCCCAGCATTTT; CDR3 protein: CATSGSGPTGNQPQHF
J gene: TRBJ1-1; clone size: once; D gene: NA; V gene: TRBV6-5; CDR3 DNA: TGTGCCAGCACCGGGGGAGGGACTGAAGCTTTCTTT; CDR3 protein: CASTGGGTEAFF
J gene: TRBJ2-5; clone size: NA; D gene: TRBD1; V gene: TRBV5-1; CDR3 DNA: TGCGCCAGCAGCTTCAGGGACAGGGAGACCCAGTACTTC; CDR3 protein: CASSFRDRETQYF
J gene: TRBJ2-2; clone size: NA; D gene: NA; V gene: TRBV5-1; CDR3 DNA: TGCGCCAGCAGCTTGGCCGGGGGGAACACCGGGGAGCTGTTTTTT; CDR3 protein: CASSLAGGNTGELFF
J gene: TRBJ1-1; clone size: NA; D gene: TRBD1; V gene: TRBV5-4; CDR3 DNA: TGTGCCAGCACCACGACAGGGGGCGCGACTGAAGCTTTCTTT; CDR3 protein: CASTTTGGATEAFF
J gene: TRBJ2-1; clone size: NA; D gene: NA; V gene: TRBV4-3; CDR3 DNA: TGCGCCAGCAGCCAAGATCTCGCGGTCTCCTACAATGAGCAGTTCTTC; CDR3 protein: CASSQDLAVSYNEQFF
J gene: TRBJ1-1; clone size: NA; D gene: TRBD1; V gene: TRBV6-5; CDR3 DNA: TGTGCCAGCACCAGACAGGGAGGCACTGAAGCTTTCTTT; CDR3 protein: CASTRQGGTEAFF
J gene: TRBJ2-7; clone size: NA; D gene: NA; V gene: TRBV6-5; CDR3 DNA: TGTGCCAGCAGCCGGAGCCCGGACAGCGACTACGAGCAGTACTTC; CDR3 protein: CASSRSPDSDYEQYF